The 18 T cell receptor beta chains reported below all come from one sample, sequenced in a study of T cell clonality in common variable immunodeficiency. Sequencing was performed with immunoSEQ multiplex PCR; in TCRdb, only in-frame clones are kept and a portion is missing. The sample contains about 37,000 clones, none of them singletons. The sample taken for sequencing was peripheral blood mononuclear cells. The receptors were gathered from a person aged 18-70 years in good health.

This clone came up many times. The sequence runs out 3 residues before the end of the CDR3; the remainder is reconstructed from the germline J gene. This chain connects TRBV20-1 to TRBJ2-7; 7 bases are shared with TRBD1. This CDR3 spans 15 amino acids. Looked up from germline, CDR1 is DFQATT and CDR2 is SNEGSKA (reference sequence). The J segment lost 0 bases and the V segment lost 5 bases, leaving 10 bases of the junction unmatched. The CDR3 bases that were read are TGCAGTGCTGGACCAGGGGGAAAGGTCTCCTACGAG. Residues: CSAGPGGKVSYE. The whole CDR3 protein is CSAGPGGKVSYEQYF.

This clone was counted many times. The sequenced fragment ends 3 residues before the CDR3 boundary, so the rest is inferred from the germline J gene. The chain carries TRBV6-1 and TRBJ2-2, with a weak D call TRBD2 (6 bases). Germline V gene data show CDR1 as MNHNS and CDR2 as SASEGT. V gave up 3 bases and J gave up 6 bases, with 11 bases separating them. This CDR3 contains 14 residues. CDR3 sequence: CASSERLESGELFF. The covered CDR3 bases are TGTGCCAGCAGTGAGAGACTAGAATCCGGGGAG.

This clone has at least ten counts. The DNA ends 3 residues before the CDR3 does, and the rest of the CDR3 is filled in from the germline J gene. This chain connects TRBV10-3 to TRBJ1-2, with TRBD1 matching 8 bases. J lost 5 bases, V lost 6 bases, and 2 bases had no gene match. The length of the CDR3 is 12 residues. In germline, CDR1 is ENHRY, CDR2 SYGVKD. The part of the CDR3 DNA that was read is TGTGCCATCAGGGGACAGGAGTATGGC. This codes for CAIRGQEYG. The whole CDR3 protein reads CAIRGQEYGYTF.

Ten or more counts support this clone. Read coverage stops 3 residues before the CDR3 terminus; the germline J gene supplies the remainder. This chain connects TRBV20-1 to TRBJ2-7; 7 bases match TRBD1. This CDR3 has 14 amino acids. Trimming cost V 6 bases and J 0 bases; bases outside gene matches: 8. CDR1 is DFQATT and CDR2 is SNEGSKA in the germline V gene (reference sequence). The CDR3 spells CSASGTVNSYEQYF. CDR3 bases read: TGCAGTGCATCCGGGACAGTGAACTCCTACGAG.

Ten or more counts support this clone. With the read ending 3 residues before the CDR3 end, the germline J gene is used to fill in that end. J is TRBJ1-1 and V is TRBV19, with D unresolved. Trimming removed 8 bases at V and 0 bases at J, with 16 bases between. In germline, CDR1 is LNHDA, CDR2 SQIVND (reference sequence). The CDR3 has 15 amino acids. The CDR3 sequence: CASSRRSLLNTEAFF. The sequenced part of the CDR3 DNA is TGTGCCAGTTCCCGCAGGTCCCTCCTGAACACTGAA.

The table lists this clone with many counts. The read gets to within 3 residues of the CDR3 end, and the germline J gene fills in the rest. The chain employs TRBV20-1 and TRBJ2-7, with TRBD1 matching 8 bases. The ends lost 2 bases at V and 5 bases at J; junction bases unmatched: 2. The CDR3 is 12 residues long. Germline values: CDR1 DFQATT, CDR2 SNEGSKA (reference sequence). The CDR3 reads CSARPQGDEQYF. The covered CDR3 bases are TGCAGTGCTAGACCACAGGGGGACGAG.

This clone was detected many times. Sequencing ends 3 residues short of the CDR3 end; the germline J gene provides the rest. The chain couples TRBV4-1 to TRBJ2-6, with a weak D call TRBD2 (5 bases). The germline V gene encodes CDR1 MGHRA and CDR2 YSYEKL. Trimming left V 0 bases short and J 4 bases short, with 10 bases between. The CDR3 totals 16 residues. CDR3 sequence: CASSQERVGGANVLTF. Incomplete CDR3 DNA: TGCGCCAGCAGCCAAGAGCGGGTCGGGGGGGCCAACGTC.

A word on this clone: A much more abundant neighbour one base away suggests this may be a read error. Coverage ceases 3 residues before the CDR3 finishes, and the germline J gene fills in the end. At the DNA level, this CDR3 is encoded by other sequences in the same sample as well. The gene calls are TRBV20-1 and TRBJ2-5, with D tentatively TRBD1 (7 bases). Germline loops: CDR1 DFQATT, CDR2 SNEGSKA (reference sequence). CDR3 length equals 12 residues. The CDR3 sequence is CSAAGTVETQYF. The sequenced CDR3 bases are TGCAGCGCTGCGGGGACAGTGGAGACC.

This clone was seen ten or more times. The read stops 3 residues short of the end of the CDR3; the missing end is completed from the germline J gene. The chain employs TRBV19 and TRBJ1-1, with D unresolved. This CDR3 comprises 12 residues. Germline V gene data show CDR1 as LNHDA and CDR2 as SQIVND (reference sequence). The CDR3 bases that were read are TGTGCCAGTAGTTCCCGAGCGGCGGGA. Protein product: CASSSRAAG. The whole CDR3 protein reads CASSSRAAGAFF.

This clone was detected many times. The sequence runs out 3 residues before the end of the CDR3; the remainder is reconstructed from the germline J gene. The chain uses TRBV5-1 and TRBJ2-2; D unresolved. V lost 8 bases to trimming and J lost 2 bases, with 13 bases between them. The germline CDR1 and CDR2 sequences are SGHRS and YFSETQ. This CDR3 has 14 amino acids. Partial CDR3 DNA: TGCGCCAGTTCCCCACTTCCTAACACCGGGGAG. Translated, it gives CASSPLPNTGE. The full CDR3 protein is CASSPLPNTGELFF.

This clone was detected many times. The read stops 3 residues short of the end of the CDR3; the missing end is completed from the germline J gene. This chain links TRBV11-3 with TRBJ2-1, with TRBD2 matching over 8 bases. CDR1 SGHNT and CDR2 YENEEA come from the germline V gene. V gave up 1 base and J gave up 6 bases; unmatched junction bases: 5. CDR3 length: 15 residues. The CDR3 bases that were read are TGTGCCAGCAGCTTAGGCCAGCGGGGGCCCAATGAG. Its translation: CASSLGQRGPNE. The CDR3, in full, reads CASSLGQRGPNEQFF.

This clone was recorded many times. The read terminates 3 residues ahead of where the CDR3 ends, so the germline J gene completes it. The chain is built from TRBV2 and TRBJ1-1; 9 bases fit TRBD1. The CDR3 is 16 amino acids. Germline-derived CDR1 and CDR2 are SNHLY and FYNNEI. This chain's CDR3 is CASTSLGTGRVGSAFF. Partial CDR3 DNA: TGTGCCAGCACCTCCCTGGGGACAGGGCGGGTGGGTTCA. The variable domain in full, completed from reference TRBV2 and TRBJ1-1, reads EPEVTQTPSHQVTQMGQEVILRCVPISNHLYFYWYRQILGQKVEFLVSFYNNEISEKSEIFDDQFSVERPDGSNFTLKIRSTKLEDSAMYFCASTSLGTGRVGSAFFGQGTRLTVV.

This clone appeared many times. The sequenced fragment ends 3 residues before the CDR3 boundary, so the rest is inferred from the germline J gene. The chain has TRBV6-2 or TRBV6-3 and TRBJ1-5, with D unresolved. Germline V gene lookup returns CDR1 MNHEY and CDR2 SVGEGT. V dropped 4 bases and J dropped 0 bases, with 7 bases sitting between them. The CDR3 totals 14 residues. The CDR3 bases that were read are TGTGCCAGCAGTTCTCGGGGTAGCAATCAGCCC. It yields the protein CASSSRGSNQP. The full CDR3 protein reads CASSSRGSNQPQHF.

This clone was seen at least ten times. The CDR3 is cut off 3 residues early in the read; its end comes from the germline J gene. This chain connects TRBV9 to TRBJ1-6; D unclear. CDR3 size: 16 residues. Germline-derived CDR1 and CDR2 are SGDLS and YYNGEE. V shed 0 bases and J shed 4 bases, with 11 bases lying between them. The CDR3 here is CASSVGKGGYNSPLHF. The part of the CDR3 DNA that was read is TGTGCCAGCAGCGTAGGTAAGGGTGGATATAATTCACCC.

This clone came up many times. The missing CDR3 end, 3 residues past where the read stops, is filled in from the germline J gene. V is TRBV20-1 and J is TRBJ1-2, with a tentative D call TRBD1 (5 bases). Trimming removed 2 bases from V and 0 bases from J, with 10 bases in between. Germline CDR1 is DFQATT and CDR2 is SNEGSKA (reference sequence). The CDR3 is made up of 14 amino acids. The sequenced part of the CDR3 DNA is TGCAGTGCTAGACCCGGACACGCTAACTATGGC. Translation gives CSARPGHANYG. The full CDR3 protein is CSARPGHANYGYTF.

This clone appeared many times. Read data end 3 residues before the CDR3 end; the end is taken from the germline J gene. This chain links TRBV11-2 with TRBJ2-1, with 7 bases matching TRBD2. The CDR3 consists of 14 residues. The trim removed 4 bases at V and 8 bases at J, leaving 8 bases unmatched. The germline CDR1 and CDR2 sequences are SGHAT and FQNNGV. The sequenced part of the CDR3 DNA is TGTGCCAGCAGCTCGGGACTACATAACTATGAG. Its protein is CASSSGLHNYE. In full, the CDR3 reads CASSSGLHNYEQFF.

This clone was recorded many times. The read halts 3 residues ahead of the CDR3 end, with the missing end drawn from the germline J gene. The V and J genes are TRBV9 and TRBJ2-1; 9 bases map to TRBD1. The CDR3 is 15 residues long. V trimming: 4 bases; J trimming: 8 bases; junction bases outside the gene matches: 10. Germline assignment: CDR1 SGDLS and CDR2 YYNGEE. CDR3 residues: CASSFTGTGYDEQFF. The CDR3 bases that were read are TGTGCCAGCAGCTTTACCGGGACAGGGTACGATGAG.

This clone was detected many times. The DNA ends 3 residues before the CDR3 does, and the rest of the CDR3 is filled in from the germline J gene. This chain joins TRBV7-3 and TRBJ2-1, with 9 nucleotides matching TRBD1. This CDR3 comprises 15 residues. Germline-derived CDR1 and CDR2 are SGHTA and FQGTGA. The trim removed 4 bases at V and 9 bases at J, leaving 10 bases unmatched. The CDR3 spells CASSSTGQGGLEQFF. CDR3 DNA, as far as it was read: TGTGCCAGCAGCTCTACGGGACAGGGTGGTCTTGAG.